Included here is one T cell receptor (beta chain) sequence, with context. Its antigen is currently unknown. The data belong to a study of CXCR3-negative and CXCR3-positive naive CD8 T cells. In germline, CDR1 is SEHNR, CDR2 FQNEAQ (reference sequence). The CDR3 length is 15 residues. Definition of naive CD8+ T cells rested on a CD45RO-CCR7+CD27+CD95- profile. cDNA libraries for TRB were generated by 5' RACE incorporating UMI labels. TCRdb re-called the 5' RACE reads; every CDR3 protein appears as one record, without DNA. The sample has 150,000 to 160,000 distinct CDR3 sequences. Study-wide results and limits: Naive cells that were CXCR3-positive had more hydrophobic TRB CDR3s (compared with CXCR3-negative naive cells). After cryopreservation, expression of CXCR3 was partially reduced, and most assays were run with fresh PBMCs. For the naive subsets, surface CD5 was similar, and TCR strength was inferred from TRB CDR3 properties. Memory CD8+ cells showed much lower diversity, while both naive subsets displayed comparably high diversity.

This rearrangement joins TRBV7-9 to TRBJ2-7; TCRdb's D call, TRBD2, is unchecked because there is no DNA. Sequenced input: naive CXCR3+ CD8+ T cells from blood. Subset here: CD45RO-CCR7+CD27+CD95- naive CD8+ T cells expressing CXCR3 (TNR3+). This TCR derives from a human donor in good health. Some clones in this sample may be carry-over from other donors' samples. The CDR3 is CASSRGLAGQDEQYF.